Below, 20 T cell receptor beta chains from the same sample are listed, as sequenced in a study of T cell responses to AZD1222 COVID-19 vaccine. TCRdb's table, derived via immunoSEQ multiplex PCR, lists solely in-frame clones and lacks some. The data contain some 250,000 clones, about 94% of them singletons. Sequencing was performed on peripheral blood, taken 28 days after the second AZD1222 dose. All receptors come from an adult who received the AZD1222 COVID-19 vaccine.

The chain's CDR3 is CASRHGTSGAYEQYF. The CDR3 DNA is TGTGCCAGCAGGCACGGGACTAGCGGGGCCTACGAGCAGTACTTC. This sequence joins TRBV7-9 and TRBJ2-7, with 13 positions matching TRBD2. The CDR3 loop spans 15 amino acids. V shed 6 bases, J shed 2 bases, and the junction held 4 bases outside the gene matches. The V gene's germline CDR1 is SEHNR and CDR2 FQNEAQ (reference sequence).

The rearrangement joins TRBV5-6 to TRBJ1-2; D remains ambiguous. The germline gives CDR1 SGHDT, CDR2 YYEEEE. Trimming stripped 5 bases from V and 4 bases from J, with 12 bases between. CDR3 length: 13 amino acids. The CDR3 loop is CASSRASIYGYTF. As DNA, the CDR3 is TGTGCCAGCAGTCGGGCCTCCATCTATGGCTACACCTTC.

This sequence joins TRBV29-1 and TRBJ2-7, with D possibly being TRBD1 (5 bases). Germline CDR1 is SQVTM and CDR2 is ANQGSEA. This CDR3 is 12 amino acids long. Trimming left V 0 bases short and J 6 bases short, with 9 bases between. CDR3 bases: TGCAGCGTTGAAGATTGGGGCGGCGAGCAGTACTTC. Translating gives CSVEDWGGEQYF.

The chain couples TRBV2 to TRBJ2-3; D tentatively reads TRBD1 or TRBD2 (6 bases each). Germline V CDR1 and CDR2: SNHLY, FYNNEI. The V end lost 1 base, the J end lost 2 bases, and 13 bases lay between the germline ends. The CDR3 has 16 residues. The DNA for the CDR3 is TGTGCCAGCAGTGAAGGACGGGGGCCCTCCACAGATACGCAGTATTTT. Protein: CASSEGRGPSTDTQYF.

This chain uses TRBV7-2 with TRBJ1-2; 7 bases match TRBD1. With V trimmed by 4 bases and J by 3 bases, 5 bases remained unmatched. The CDR3 loop spans 14 amino acids. In germline, CDR1 is SGHTA, CDR2 FQGNSA. CDR3 nucleotides: TGTGCCAGCAGCTCGGGGACAGCCGACTATGGCTACACCTTC. This codes for CASSSGTADYGYTF.

The chain is built from TRBV2 and TRBJ2-7, with 8 positions matching TRBD1. V shed 5 bases and J 2 bases; nucleotides not matched to a gene: 8. The CDR3 sequence is 15 residues long. Germline-derived CDR1 and CDR2 are SNHLY and FYNNEI. The CDR3 spells CASSPRGTGAYEQYF. The CDR3 DNA reads TGTGCCAGCAGTCCCCGAGGGACAGGAGCCTACGAGCAGTACTTC.

The chain combines TRBV5-5 with TRBJ1-2; a weak D match, TRBD1 (5 bases). Per germline, CDR1 SGHKS and CDR2 YYEKEE (reference sequence). The CDR3 has 13 residues. V was trimmed by 1 base and J by 10 bases, leaving 14 bases between them. CDR3 bases: TGTGCCAGCAGCTTGAACGGGGGGACTCTCTACACCTTC. Its translation is CASSLNGGTLYTF.

The rearrangement links TRBV5-1 to TRBJ1-1; TRBD1 matches at 9 bases. The germline CDR1 and CDR2 sequences are SGHRS and YFSETQ. Germline trimming cut 4 bases from V and 5 bases from J; bases unmatched to any gene: 9. The CDR3 sequence is 15 residues long. CDR3 loop: CASSPGQGLRTEAFF. The CDR3 nucleotides read TGCGCCAGCAGCCCGGGACAGGGCTTGAGGACTGAAGCTTTCTTT. Supplemented by reference TRBV5-1 and TRBJ1-1, the full variable domain reads KAGVTQTPRYLIKTRGQQVTLSCSPISGHRSVSWYQQTPGQGLQFLFEYFSETQRNKGNFPGRFSGRQFSNSRSEMNVSTLELGDSALYLCASSPGQGLRTEAFFGQGTRLTVV.

The chain has TRBV28 and TRBJ2-7; D perhaps matches TRBD2 (6 bases). V gave up 5 bases and J gave up 3 bases, with 17 bases separating them. Germline lookup yields CDR1 MDHEN and CDR2 SYDVKM. The CDR3 runs to 15 residues. CDR3 protein: CASSPPGGSGYEQYF. Written as DNA, the CDR3 is TGTGCCAGCAGTCCTCCCGGCGGTAGCGGCTACGAGCAGTACTTC.

The chain employs TRBV3-1 (or the pseudogene TRBV3-2) and TRBJ2-5, with D perhaps TRBD1 or TRBD2 (5 bases each). Germline CDR1 is LGHDT and CDR2 is YNNKEL (reference sequence). This CDR3 has 13 residues. V shed 4 bases and J shed 5 bases, with 11 bases lying between them. The CDR3 nucleotides read TGTGCCAGCAGCCTCATGGGACGGGAGACCCAGTACTTC. Translating it yields CASSLMGRETQYF.

V usage is TRBV2 and J usage is TRBJ2-1, with D maybe TRBD2 (5 bases). V lost 0 bases to trimming and J lost 8 bases, with 17 bases between them. The germline CDR1 and CDR2 sequences are SNHLY and FYNNEI. The CDR3 is 16 residues long. CDR3 bases: TGTGCCAGCAGTGAAGCTTGGGGAGTTGGGTTCGATGAGCAGTTCTTC. It codes for CASSEAWGVGFDEQFF.

The chain couples TRBV9 to TRBJ2-1; 7 bases line up with TRBD1. J gave up 4 bases and V 4 bases, and 8 bases lay outside the gene matches. Germline assignment: CDR1 SGDLS and CDR2 YYNGEE. The CDR3 has 15 amino acids. The DNA of the CDR3 is TGTGCCAGCAGCTTAACAGGGGAGACGTACAATGAGCAGTTCTTC. Translation gives CASSLTGETYNEQFF.

The V and J genes are TRBV28 and TRBJ1-5; D remains unclear. The V and J ends lost 5 bases and 6 bases respectively, with 8 bases between them. Germline CDR1 MDHEN, CDR2 SYDVKM. This CDR3 comprises 12 residues. The CDR3 here is CASSAGLQPQHF. The CDR3 nucleotides are TGTGCCAGCAGTGCCGGACTTCAGCCCCAGCATTTT.

The chain combines TRBV5-4 with TRBJ1-3, with D tentatively TRBD1 (5 bases). The V gene lost 4 bases and the J gene lost 3 bases, with 17 bases spanning the gap. Germline assignment: CDR1 SGHNT and CDR2 YYREEE (reference sequence). CDR3 length: 16 residues. The CDR3 sequence: CASSADSSAGGNTIYF. CDR3 nucleotides: TGTGCCAGCAGCGCTGACAGTTCCGCCGGTGGAAACACCATATATTTT.

The chain carries TRBV4-2 and TRBJ2-7, with TRBD2 identical over 10 bases. The CDR3 runs to 15 residues. With V trimmed by 1 base and J by 3 bases, 3 bases remained unmatched. Germline assignment: CDR1 LGHNA and CDR2 YNFKEQ. CDR3 nucleotides: TGTGCCAGCAGCCAAGCTAGCGGGAGCGACTACGAGCAGTACTTC. Amino acid sequence: CASSQASGSDYEQYF.

The chain uses TRBV4-3 and TRBJ2-2, with 8 bases fitting TRBD2. This CDR3 spans 17 amino acids. In germline, CDR1 is LGHNA, CDR2 YSLEER. V shed 2 bases, J shed 0 bases, and the junction held 5 bases outside the gene matches. The CDR3 nucleotides read TGCGCCAGCAGCCAACCCGGGAGGGGCGCGAACACCGGGGAGCTGTTTTTT. Translating gives CASSQPGRGANTGELFF.

V and J are TRBV3-1 (or the pseudogene TRBV3-2) and TRBJ1-2; the match to TRBD1 covers 8 bases. Germline assignment: CDR1 LGHDT and CDR2 YNNKEL (reference sequence). CDR3 length: 14 residues. V trimming: 5 bases; J trimming: 8 bases; junction bases outside the gene matches: 10. The CDR3, as DNA: TGTGCCAGCAGCTATACTGGACAGGGTTGGGGCTACACCTTC. Its protein product is CASSYTGQGWGYTF.

The V gene is TRBV5-1, the J gene TRBJ2-7; D remains unclear. Germline CDR1 reads SGHRS; CDR2 reads YFSETQ. Trimming removed 1 base from V and 0 bases from J, with 11 bases in between. The CDR3 runs 15 residues. CDR3 protein: CASSLSRWDSYEQYF. CDR3 in DNA: TGCGCCAGCAGCTTGAGCAGGTGGGACTCCTACGAGCAGTACTTC.

This sequence joins TRBV2 and TRBJ1-5; perhaps TRBD1 as D (5 bases). Germline V CDR1 and CDR2: SNHLY, FYNNEI. The V end was cut by 3 bases, the J end by 7 bases, with 13 bases between. This CDR3 has 14 amino acids. The CDR3 nucleotides are TGTGCCAGCAGTGACAGGGTAGGAGGCCAGCCCCAGCATTTT. It translates to CASSDRVGGQPQHF. The variable domain in full, completed from reference TRBV2 and TRBJ1-5, reads EPEVTQTPSHQVTQMGQEVILRCVPISNHLYFYWYRQILGQKVEFLVSFYNNEISEKSEIFDDQFSVERPDGSNFTLKIRSTKLEDSAMYFCASSDRVGGQPQHFGDGTRLSIL.

This clone is a singleton in its sample. The rearrangement joins TRBV28 to TRBJ1-2; D not resolved. V was cut by 7 bases and J by 3 bases, with 15 bases left in between. CDR1 and CDR2 from the germline V gene are MDHEN and SYDVKM. This CDR3 region has 14 residues. CDR3 loop: CASTVTGVHYGYTF. The CDR3 DNA follows: TGTGCCAGCACCGTGACCGGGGTGCACTATGGCTACACCTTC.